Shown below are 14 T cell receptor beta chains from a single sample sequenced in a study of cytomegalovirus exposure and HLA in healthy donors. Amplification used 60 Vbeta primers and 13 Jbeta primers. Profiling relied on immunoSEQ multiplex PCR, and the TCRdb table lists in-frame clones only, not all of them. The repertoire holds 140,000 to 150,000 clones, 60% to 85% seen once, with about 6.7% in the top ten. Source material: PBMCs. The source is a woman in her forties in good health and CMV-seropositive.

The chain links TRBV7-2 to TRBJ2-7; 7 bases are a match to TRBD1. Germline assignment: CDR1 SGHTA and CDR2 FQGNSA. The CDR3 has 16 residues. J lost 3 bases, V lost 2 bases, and 10 bases had no gene match. CDR3 sequence reads: CASSLSRGPLVYEQYF. In DNA form, the CDR3 reads TGTGCCAGCAGCTTATCTAGGGGGCCTTTGGTCTACGAGCAGTACTTC.

V usage is TRBV28 and J usage is TRBJ2-7, with a tentative D call TRBD1 (5 bases). CDR3 length: 13 amino acids. Trimming took off 7 bases at V and 6 bases at J, with 16 bases between the two ends. In germline, CDR1 is MDHEN, CDR2 SYDVKM. The CDR3 is CASNPVTGGEQYF. In DNA form, the CDR3 reads TGTGCCAGCAACCCTGTAACAGGCGGCGAGCAGTACTTC. The full variable domain, in which reference TRBV28 and TRBJ2-7 provide the parts outside the CDR3, is DVKVTQSSRYLVKRTGEKVFLECVQDMDHENMFWYRQDPGLGLRLIYFSYDVKMKEKGDIPEGYSVSREKKERFSLILESASTNQTSMYLCASNPVTGGEQYFGPGTRLTVT.

J is TRBJ2-2 and V is TRBV28, with 9 bases aligning to TRBD2. CDR3 length: 15 amino acids. The trim removed 6 bases at V and 3 bases at J, leaving 5 bases unmatched. The V gene's germline CDR1 is MDHEN and CDR2 SYDVKM. CDR3 residues: CASSRSGGYTGELFF. The CDR3 DNA reads TGTGCCAGCAGCCGAAGCGGGGGGTACACCGGGGAGCTGTTTTTT. Together with reference TRBV28 and TRBJ2-2, the CDR3 gives the full variable domain: DVKVTQSSRYLVKRTGEKVFLECVQDMDHENMFWYRQDPGLGLRLIYFSYDVKMKEKGDIPEGYSVSREKKERFSLILESASTNQTSMYLCASSRSGGYTGELFFGEGSRLTVL.

The chain couples TRBV9 to TRBJ2-7, with D perhaps matching TRBD1 (5 bases). The CDR3 has 15 amino acids. Looked up from germline, CDR1 is SGDLS and CDR2 is YYNGEE. Deletions cut 4 bases from V and 3 bases from J, with 17 bases between. The CDR3 nucleotides are TGTGCCAGCAGCCCTCGACCGACAGACGTCTACGAGCAGTACTTC. It yields the protein CASSPRPTDVYEQYF.

This chain joins TRBV15 and TRBJ2-1; D gene ambiguous. Germline values: CDR1 LNHNV, CDR2 YYDKDF (reference sequence). The CDR3 runs to 17 residues. Trimming removed 0 bases at V and 3 bases at J, with 15 bases between. The CDR3 reads CATSRDLATPNYNEQFF. Here the CDR3 DNA reads TGTGCCACCAGCAGAGACCTCGCAACCCCTAACTACAATGAGCAGTTCTTC.

The genes are TRBV10-3 and TRBJ1-2; a weak D match, TRBD1 (5 bases). V lost 5 bases and J 3 bases, leaving 13 bases between the germline ends. CDR1 and CDR2 from the germline V gene are ENHRY and SYGVKD. The CDR3 loop spans 14 amino acids. This CDR3 reads CAISPGGEDYGYTF. For the CDR3, the DNA is TGTGCCATCAGTCCGGGAGGGGAGGACTATGGCTACACCTTC.

About this clone: The sample holds other DNA sequences that translate to the same CDR3. The V call is TRBV9, the J call TRBJ1-2; 8 bases line up with TRBD1. Per the germline V gene, CDR1 is SGDLS and CDR2 is YYNGEE. This CDR3 region has 15 residues. The V segment lost 0 bases and the J segment 1 base; nucleotides outside the gene matches: 2. The chain's CDR3 is CASSVGTGGNYGYTF. CDR3 DNA sequence: TGTGCCAGCAGCGTAGGCACAGGGGGTAACTATGGCTACACCTTC.

The rearrangement links TRBV10-3 to TRBJ2-6; 9 nucleotides agree with TRBD1. Trimming cost V 2 bases and J 0 bases; bases outside gene matches: 5. This CDR3 is 18 amino acids long. CDR1 ENHRY and CDR2 SYGVKD come from the germline V gene. CDR3 in DNA: TGTGCCATCAGTGAGAAGGGACAGGGTGTCTCTGGGGCCAACGTCCTGACTTTC. Amino acid sequence: CAISEKGQGVSGANVLTF.

The chain recombines TRBV6-1 with TRBJ2-2, with 11 bases that match TRBD2. Trimming removed 4 bases from V and 1 base from J; junction bases left unmatched: 5. CDR1 and CDR2 (germline): MNHNS, SASEGT. The CDR3 totals 17 residues. The CDR3 nucleotides are TGTGCCAGCAGTGGTTTAGCGGGGGGGATGAACACCGGGGAGCTGTTTTTT. It translates to CASSGLAGGMNTGELFF.

V is TRBV5-6 and J is TRBJ1-5; the D gene is possibly TRBD1 (5 bases). Deletions cut 3 bases from V and 2 bases from J, with 12 bases between. This CDR3 spans 15 amino acids. Germline lookup yields CDR1 SGHDT and CDR2 YYEEEE. CDR3 coding DNA: TGTGCCAGCAGCTGGGGCCCGGGTGGCAATCAGCCCCAGCATTTT. This gives the protein CASSWGPGGNQPQHF.

This rearrangement joins TRBV9 to TRBJ2-1; the match to TRBD1 covers 10 bases. Per germline, CDR1 SGDLS and CDR2 YYNGEE. This CDR3 region has 16 residues. Trimming took 1 base from V and 5 from J; bases not matched to a gene: 6. CDR3 bases: TGTGCCAGCAGCGTACTTGGGACAGGGGCAAACAATGAGCAGTTCTTC. It is translated as CASSVLGTGANNEQFF.

The chain combines TRBV19 with TRBJ1-2, with 8 nucleotides matching TRBD1. The germline CDR1 and CDR2 sequences are LNHDA and SQIVND (reference sequence). Trimming removed 1 base from V and 4 bases from J; junction bases left unmatched: 2. The CDR3 length is 14 residues. The CDR3 sequence: CASSIAQGAYGYTF. The CDR3 nucleotides read TGTGCCAGTAGTATAGCCCAGGGGGCCTATGGCTACACCTTC.

The rearrangement links TRBV18 to TRBJ1-4; 8 bases are shared with TRBD1. This CDR3 is built from 15 residues. Germline loops: CDR1 KGHSH, CDR2 LQKENI. With V trimmed by 3 bases and J by 5 bases, 5 bases remained unmatched. The CDR3 loop reads CASSPRTGRNEKLFF. The CDR3 DNA sequence: TGTGCCAGCTCACCCCGGACAGGGAGGAATGAAAAACTGTTTTTT.

This clone was counted only a few times. The gene calls are TRBV5-1 and TRBJ1-2; D possibly corresponds to TRBD1 (6 bases). This CDR3 is 16 amino acids long. The V end lost 4 bases, the J end lost 1 base, and 17 bases lay between the germline ends. Germline-derived CDR1 and CDR2 are SGHRS and YFSETQ. The CDR3 protein is CASSPGRDNYNYGYTF. CDR3 DNA: TGCGCCAGCAGCCCGGGACGGGACAATTATAACTATGGCTACACCTTC.